This record looks at one TCR beta chain sequence and its context. As yet, its antigen is unknown. This entry comes from a study of shared clonotypes between healthy human individuals. Study results and caveats: Sorted-subset sequencing, rarefaction showed, was incomplete despite large depth.

Data came from immunoSEQ multiplex PCR; TCRdb stores just in-frame clones and leaves some out. The profile shows just over 2,000,000 clones, 85% to 95% of them singletons. The germline V gene encodes CDR1 MGHDK and CDR2 SYGVNS. V lost 2 bases, J lost 3 bases, and 13 bases lay in between. The CDR3 is 16 amino acids. V and J are TRBV25-1 and TRBJ1-4; a possible D gene is TRBD1 (5 bases). Sample: naive CD4+ T cells sorted from blood. Described subset: CD45RA+ positively selected. This TCR was sampled from a man aged 18-30 years in good health. CDR3 sequence reads: CASSEPRQQANEKLFF. CDR3 coding DNA: TGTGCCAGCAGTGAACCCAGACAGCAAGCTAATGAAAAACTGTTTTTT.